This T cell receptor (beta chain) was retrieved from a study of regulatory T cells in long-lasting Graves disease (dated by TCRdb to about 2021). Some background on the complete study: Patients with newly diagnosed Graves' disease had been on antithyroid drugs for under 3 months. Peripheral blood TCR sequencing and RNA sequencing compared persistent Graves' disease patients with newly diagnosed Graves' disease patients. TCR sequencing covered around 13 persistent and 20 newly diagnosed Graves' disease patients, some 35 samples in total. The study was registered as a clinical trial and conducted in China.

On this clonotype itself: There is no known antigen for this receptor. Base qualities were left out, and no much larger clone turns up one base away.

The CDR3 has 16 amino acids, counting the end cysteine and phenylalanine. The DNA shown is the 48-base CDR3, in frame from base 1. Relative to germline, V is 3 bases shorter and J is 1 base shorter, with 16 bases between their ends. The germline V gene (reference sequence) supplies CDR1 DFQATT and CDR2 SNEGSKA. The study at large found these results: TRBV28, TRBJ1-2 and TRBJ2-5 were preferentially used in persistent disease, while TRBV20-1 and TRBJ2-1 were favored in newly diagnosed disease. Sequencing and analysis were restricted to the TCR beta chain. Patients with persistent disease shared more public clonotypes (around 2,500) than newly diagnosed patients did (966). Only peripheral blood was studied, because thyroid tissue, the primary lesion, was inaccessible. As a limitation, the authors acknowledged that the small sample size may reduce accuracy. Persistent Graves' disease patients showed lower TCR Shannon entropy and fewer highly expanded clones than newly diagnosed patients, suggesting clonal expansion.

Libraries were made using multiplex PCR. The data were produced on an Illumina HiSeq 4000. TCR beta libraries were built with iRepertoire HTBI primers and Arm-PCR amplification of CDR3 regions. Before sequencing, the PCR products underwent gel purification. The paper's processing steps were these. Gene usage analysis of CDR3 amino acid clonotypes relied on the roughly 64 TRBV and 15 or so TRBJ segments identified across samples. COPE and FqMerger were used to merge filtered high-quality paired reads into contigs. Contigs were aligned with BLAST to IMGT TRBV, TRBD and TRBJ reference genes, and CDR3 was defined per IMGT. Any clonotype with a frequency above 0.1% was counted as a highly expanded clone. Repertoire diversity was measured by Shannon entropy, and V-J evenness by the Gini coefficient. A clonotype was considered public if more than one individual shared it. TCRdb passed the public sequencing reads through fastp at Q25 and MiXCR, retaining productive beta sequences. Duplicate CDR3 protein sequences are folded into a single record with the most common DNA and genes. TCRdb, rather than the study authors, made the V and J calls. The sample profile shows a few hundred thousand distinct CDR3 sequences; 16% of them were found once. The ten most abundant clones make up 25% to 30% of the sample.

The time point label corresponds to: newly diagnosed GD, antithyroid drugs for less than 3 months. RNA was extracted from PBMCs in TRIzol for both TCR sequencing and RNA sequencing. The diagnosis of Graves' disease followed American Thyroid Association guidelines. Patients were recruited from an endocrinology department in Xi'an, China. From each patient, approximately 10 milliliters of peripheral blood was collected into an EDTA anticoagulant tube. PBMCs were isolated by Ficoll Paque Plus density gradient separation without further T cell sorting. An Agilent 2100 Bioanalyzer and agarose gel were used to assess RNA quality, and a NanoDrop 2000 was used to measure RNA concentration. A further study also used this sample, focusing on T cells in Graves' hyperthyroidism and ophthalmopathy. As the second study states: Stable Graves' hyperthyroidism was defined as the absence of progression to ophthalmopathy over 18 months of follow-up. Hyperthyroidism patients were newly diagnosed, had a disease duration of under 2 months, and were aged 18 to 65 years. Exclusion was applied to patients with uncontrolled infections, other autoimmune diseases, pregnancy or lactation. Diagnoses were established on the basis of clinical symptoms, serum thyroxine and TRAb, thyroid ultrasound, and orbital computed tomography. For the first round of RT-PCR on the TCR CDR3, the HTBI primer set was used together with the Qiagen OneStep RT-PCR kit. Most expanded thyroid clonotypes (frequency above 0.001) were also detected in blood, suggesting blood repertoires may reflect thyroid immune responses. A 13 V-J signature model separated ophthalmopathy from stable hyperthyroidism, with around 88% sensitivity and about 81% specificity in cross-validation and 80%/75% in testing. In validation, the model predicted progression to ophthalmopathy a median of roughly six months before onset, with around 70% sensitivity and roughly 73% specificity. To identify TCR V-J signatures that set the groups apart, the researchers used a discovery cohort of 100 or so patients, made up of roughly 40 with Graves' ophthalmopathy and about 55 with stable Graves' hyperthyroidism. Prospective prediction of ophthalmopathy was tested in an independent validation cohort of about 19 hyperthyroidism patients and 17 patients who later progressed to ophthalmopathy. For training and testing, the roughly 97 patients in the discovery cohort were randomly divided in a 7:3 ratio. In addition, the study compared T-cell repertoires in thyroid tissue and in blood from about six Graves' hyperthyroidism patients. Following sampling, methimazole starting at 30 mg daily was given to hyperthyroidism patients, and high-dose intravenous methylprednisolone was given to ophthalmopathy patients. A second multiplex PCR round built the libraries, followed by size selection and purification. Libraries were sequenced paired-end with 100 bp reads on an Illumina HiSeq2000. Raw data were processed with SOAPnuke, discarding reads with adapters, uncalled bases, mean Phred below 15, or no exact constant-primer or identifier match. COPE v1.2.5 was used to merge the high-quality paired reads, and each unique nucleotide sequence was defined as a clonotype. MiTCR v1.1 was used to align clonotypes to the IMGT TRBV, TRBD and TRBJ reference segments. Only V-J combinations with frequency above 0.0001, covering approximately 99% of repertoires, were analysed. A TCS score was defined as the ratio of F50 (clonal expansion) to E x V (chaos), with BLOSUM62-based TCRdist applied between CDR3 peptides within each V-J. Welch's t-statistics and random forest reduced 500 to 650 V-J features to 13, which were used in a naive Bayes classifier (R e1071). No statistical method was used to set the sample size in advance, and investigators knew the group allocation. TCR Vbeta CDR3 sequencing of 120 to 150 peripheral blood samples (more than 40 ophthalmopathy, about 80 hyperthyroidism and approximately 17 progressor patients) is reported in the paper.

Specimen: peripheral blood mononuclear cells (PBMCs), collected at new diagnosis, from a patient treated with antithyroid drugs. This chain joins TRBV20-1 to TRBJ2-1, with the D call tentatively TRBD1 or TRBD2, each fitting 5 bases. The receptor was isolated from a man aged 40-55 years with Graves disease. Donor details come from another sample of the same person, matched by shared clones. The DNA sequence follows: TGCAGTGCTAGCGGGGCTCGCTACTATTCCTACAATGAGCAGTTCTTC. The translation is CSASGARYYSYNEQFF.